These 25 T cell receptor beta chains were sequenced from one sample in a study of blood T cell repertoires in COVID-19. Here immunoSEQ multiplex PCR was the method, and the copy in TCRdb shows in-frame clones only, minus some. The sample lists nearly 200,000 clones, roughly 90% occurring once. The sequencing sample was made of PBMCs or T cells enriched from blood (not recorded which). Receptors originate from a woman aged 18-29 years who had recovered from COVID-19.

The chain carries TRBV27 and TRBJ1-2; possibly TRBD1 for D (5 bases). The CDR3 is 16 amino acids. The germline V gene has CDR1 MNHEY and CDR2 SMNVEV (reference sequence). The V end lost 4 bases, the J end lost 4 bases, and 19 bases lay between the germline ends. The CDR3 here is CASSSGGVGTFYGYTF. The CDR3 region has the DNA TGTGCCAGCAGTTCGGGGGGGGTCGGGACTTTCTATGGCTACACCTTC.

This chain connects TRBV27 to TRBJ1-2, with 7 bases matching TRBD1. This CDR3 is 15 amino acids long. Germline lookup yields CDR1 MNHEY and CDR2 SMNVEV (reference sequence). V dropped 5 bases and J dropped 0; count of bases not matched to a gene: 6. The CDR3 loop is CASSPGTVANYGYTF. The CDR3 DNA reads TGTGCCAGCAGTCCCGGGACAGTAGCTAACTATGGCTACACCTTC.

The chain uses TRBV5-1 and TRBJ1-2, with D possibly matching TRBD1 (6 bases). Germline V CDR1 and CDR2: SGHRS, YFSETQ. This CDR3 region has 13 residues. Trimming pared 2 bases from V and 8 bases from J, leaving 13 bases between. CDR3 protein: CASSFKQGLGYTF. CDR3 bases: TGCGCCAGCAGCTTCAAGCAGGGGTTGGGCTACACCTTC.

The chain recombines TRBV6-5 with TRBJ2-7, with a possible D match to TRBD1 (6 bases). CDR3 length equals 12 residues. Trimming took off 6 bases at V and 4 bases at J, with 10 bases between the two ends. Germline V gene sequence: CDR1 MNHEY, CDR2 SVGAGI. CDR3: CASSQQGYEQYF. The CDR3 DNA reads as TGTGCCAGCAGCCAACAGGGTTACGAGCAGTACTTC.

The chain employs TRBV30 and TRBJ1-5; tentatively, D is TRBD1 (5 bases). The CDR3 totals 13 residues. Germline CDR1 reads GTSNPN; CDR2 reads SVGIG (reference sequence). The V and J ends lost 0 bases and 7 bases respectively, with 10 bases between them. This chain's CDR3 is CAWSVRGTQPQHF. The DNA of the CDR3 is TGTGCCTGGAGTGTCCGGGGGACCCAGCCCCAGCATTTT.

The CDR3 is CASSLNDKRGPRMGELFF. CDR3 bases: TGTGCCAGCAGCTTAAACGATAAGCGGGGGCCTCGCATGGGGGAGCTGTTTTTT. The rearrangement joins TRBV7-9 to TRBJ2-2; 8 bases match TRBD2. There are 18 residues in the CDR3. Per germline, CDR1 SEHNR and CDR2 FQNEAQ (reference sequence). J lost 8 bases, V lost 2 bases, and 16 bases had no gene match. Complete variable domain (other parts from reference TRBV7-9 and TRBJ2-2): DTGVSQNPRHKITKRGQNVTFRCDPISEHNRLYWYRQTLGQGPEFLTYFQNEAQLEKSRLLSDRFSAERPKGSFSTLEIQRTEQGDSAMYLCASSLNDKRGPRMGELFFGEGSRLTVL.

This clone was counted once. The chain joins TRBV28 to TRBJ1-2, with D tentatively TRBD1 (5 bases). The CDR3 runs to 12 residues. V lost 11 bases and J lost 8, with 18 bases in between. The V gene's germline CDR1 is MDHEN and CDR2 SYDVKM. The CDR3 nucleotides read TGTGCCGGATACCATTACAGGCGCGGCTACACCTTC. Translated: CAGYHYRRGYTF.

The CDR3 nucleotides are TGTGCCAGCAGCGCGACTAGCGGGGGAGAGTATGAGCAGTTCTTC. Protein: CASSATSGGEYEQFF. This rearrangement joins TRBV6-5 to TRBJ2-1; TRBD2 matches 12 bases. Germline lookup yields CDR1 MNHEY and CDR2 SVGAGI. The V and J ends lost 6 bases and 8 bases, in that order; junction bases with no gene match: 8. The CDR3 length is 15 residues.

The V and J genes are TRBV2 and TRBJ1-1; 7 bases align to TRBD1. From germline, CDR1 is SNHLY and CDR2 FYNNEI. This CDR3 is 14 amino acids long. V shed 6 bases and J 2 bases; nucleotides not matched to a gene: 6. The CDR3 sequence: CASRQDRSNTEAFF. The CDR3 nucleotides are TGTGCCAGCAGGCAGGACAGGTCAAACACTGAAGCTTTCTTT.

This clone was counted a single time. This chain links TRBV27 with TRBJ1-2; 7 positions agree with TRBD1. CDR1 MNHEY and CDR2 SMNVEV come from the germline V gene (reference sequence). The ends lost 5 bases at V and 9 bases at J; junction bases unmatched: 9. This CDR3 spans 13 amino acids. This CDR3 reads CASSPRDRASYTF. The CDR3, as DNA: TGTGCCAGCAGTCCACGAGACAGGGCTAGCTACACCTTC.

The genes are TRBV5-1 and TRBJ1-1, with a weak D call TRBD1 (6 bases). CDR3 length equals 18 residues. The V and J ends lost 0 bases and 1 base respectively, with 19 bases between them. The germline CDR1 and CDR2 sequences are SGHRS and YFSETQ. Here the CDR3 reads CASSLAVGDTLWNTEAFF. As DNA, the CDR3 is TGCGCCAGCAGCTTGGCGGTGGGGGACACGCTATGGAACACTGAAGCTTTCTTT.

The chain is built from TRBV28 and TRBJ1-6; D not resolved. Per the germline V gene, CDR1 is MDHEN and CDR2 is SYDVKM. The V end was cut by 8 bases, the J end by 6 bases, with 11 bases between. The length of the CDR3 is 13 residues. The CDR3 loop reads CASSRSLNSPLHF. Here the CDR3 DNA reads TGTGCCAGCTCTCGGTCTCTTAATTCACCCCTCCACTTT.

This rearrangement joins TRBV27 to TRBJ1-1; weak D call: TRBD1 (6 bases). V was clipped by 4 bases and J by 5 bases, with 11 bases between them. The CDR3 has 13 residues. In germline, CDR1 is MNHEY, CDR2 SMNVEV (reference sequence). This CDR3 is CASSYTGSTEAFF. DNA of the CDR3: TGTGCCAGCAGTTACACAGGGAGTACTGAAGCTTTCTTT.

V gene TRBV12-5 combines with J gene TRBJ2-7, with 11 bases aligning to TRBD2. With 3 bases clipped from V and 4 bases from J, the junction kept 5 bases outside the gene matches. This CDR3 has 15 residues. The germline V gene encodes CDR1 LGHNT and CDR2 FRNRAP. The CDR3 reads CASGLRLAGGYEQYF. CDR3 nucleotides: TGTGCTAGTGGTTTAAGGCTAGCGGGGGGATACGAGCAGTACTTC.

This clone showed up just a few times. The rearrangement joins TRBV5-1 to TRBJ2-1, with 15 bases identical to TRBD2. Germline CDR1 reads SGHRS; CDR2 reads YFSETQ. V was pared by 0 bases and J by 6 bases, with 4 bases of the junction left unmatched. This CDR3 comprises 17 residues. Written as DNA, the CDR3 is TGCGCCAGCAGCTTGGACGGACTAGCGGGGGGGTTCAATGAGCAGTTCTTC. Translation gives CASSLDGLAGGFNEQFF.

The chain uses TRBV5-6 and TRBJ2-4, with TRBD1 matching 7 bases. Losses at the gene ends were 4 bases for V and 0 bases for J; bases not matched to a gene: 4. Germline assignment: CDR1 SGHDT and CDR2 YYEEEE. This CDR3 contains 15 residues. CDR3 sequence reads: CASSKDRLAKNIQYF. DNA for the CDR3: TGTGCCAGCAGCAAGGACAGGCTAGCCAAAAACATTCAGTACTTC.

The chain is built from TRBV2 and TRBJ1-6; perhaps TRBD1 as D (6 bases). There are 17 residues in the CDR3. Trimming stripped 4 bases from V and 1 base from J, with 14 bases between. Germline assignment: CDR1 SNHLY and CDR2 FYNNEI. In DNA form, the CDR3 reads TGTGCCAGCAGTGCCCGCCAGGGGATTTCCTATAATTCACCCCTCCACTTT. Translation gives CASSARQGISYNSPLHF.

This clone was found once. The CDR3 DNA follows: TGTGCCATCAGTGAGTCCCCCGGTGGGACAGGGGCCCCCTATGGCTACACCTTC. This gives the protein CAISESPGGTGAPYGYTF. V is TRBV10-3 and J is TRBJ1-2; 10 bases map to TRBD1. The V and J ends lost 0 bases and 4 bases, in that order; junction bases with no gene match: 11. The CDR3 length is 18 residues. Per germline, CDR1 ENHRY and CDR2 SYGVKD.

The chain has TRBV6-5 and TRBJ2-7, with 8 bases identical to TRBD1. Per the germline V gene, CDR1 is MNHEY and CDR2 is SVGAGI. V was pared by 5 bases and J by 1 base, with 4 bases of the junction left unmatched. The CDR3 has 14 amino acids. CDR3 in DNA: TGTGCCAGCAGTCACAGGGGGTCGTCCTACGAGCAGTACTTC. Translation gives CASSHRGSSYEQYF.

V is TRBV15 and J is TRBJ1-3; D might be TRBD1 (5 bases). This CDR3 comprises 13 residues. Deletions cut 0 bases from V and 8 bases from J, with 8 bases between. Germline loops: CDR1 LNHNV, CDR2 YYDKDF (reference sequence). The CDR3 reads CATSRDWGDTIYF. Written as DNA, the CDR3 is TGTGCCACCAGCAGAGATTGGGGGGACACCATATATTTT.

The chain is built from TRBV5-1 and TRBJ1-5; tentatively, D is TRBD1 (5 bases). The CDR3 length is 15 residues. V was cut by 2 bases and J by 3 bases, with 12 bases left in between. Germline V gene data show CDR1 as SGHRS and CDR2 as YFSETQ. As DNA, the CDR3 is TGCGCCAGCAGCTTTACAGGTCTCGACAATCAGCCCCAGCATTTT. Its protein product is CASSFTGLDNQPQHF. The full variable domain, rest sourced from reference TRBV5-1 and TRBJ1-5, is KAGVTQTPRYLIKTRGQQVTLSCSPISGHRSVSWYQQTPGQGLQFLFEYFSETQRNKGNFPGRFSGRQFSNSRSEMNVSTLELGDSALYLCASSFTGLDNQPQHFGDGTRLSIL.

The chain uses TRBV9 and TRBJ1-6; 7 nucleotides agree with TRBD1. Germline CDR1 SGDLS, CDR2 YYNGEE. CDR3 length equals 15 residues. With V trimmed by 4 bases and J by 7 bases, 8 bases remained unmatched. The CDR3, as DNA: TGTGCCAGCAGCACACGGGACAGAGTAAATTCACCCCTCCACTTT. Translated: CASSTRDRVNSPLHF.

This clone was seen only once. The chain recombines TRBV6-5 with TRBJ2-6, with D possibly TRBD1 on 5 matching bases. Per germline, CDR1 MNHEY and CDR2 SVGAGI. The CDR3 sequence is 16 residues long. V was shortened by 2 bases and J by 3 bases, with 11 bases between the two germline ends. The CDR3 sequence: CASSYDSLYGANVLTF. The CDR3 DNA is TGTGCCAGCAGTTACGACAGTCTCTATGGGGCCAACGTCCTGACTTTC.

The V call is TRBV18, the J call TRBJ1-1, with TRBD1 matching 8 bases. V lost 3 bases, J lost 3 bases, and 9 bases stayed unmatched. Looked up from germline, CDR1 is KGHSH and CDR2 is LQKENI. The CDR3 contains 16 residues. In DNA, the CDR3 is TGTGCCAGCTCACCCGTCCGACAGGGGATTTACACTGAAGCTTTCTTT. It is translated as CASSPVRQGIYTEAFF.

With respect to this clone: The sample contains more than one DNA sequence encoding this CDR3. The chain has TRBV6-5 and TRBJ2-1, with D possibly being TRBD1 (7 bases). Germline CDR1 and CDR2: MNHEY and SVGAGI. This CDR3 region has 15 residues. Trimming stripped 6 bases from V and 0 bases from J, with 12 bases between. CDR3 DNA sequence: TGTGCCAGCAGCCCAGGGGGGTCCTCCTACAATGAGCAGTTCTTC. It codes for CASSPGGSSYNEQFF.